The entry below describes one T cell receptor beta chain. The antigen is not known. This entry comes from a study of siplizumab effects on memory and regulatory T cells. Study-level points and caveats: With siplizumab, cumulative frequency of CD4+ memory-derived alloreactive sequences dropped significantly. No functional test confirmed suppression by proliferating siplizumab-culture Tregs. The diversity of naive T cells seemed greater than that of memory cells, and their alloresponse contribution seemed major.

The germline V and J ends were trimmed by 8 bases and 4 bases, with 14 bases remaining between them. CDR3 length: 13 amino acids. Germline CDR1 is MNHEY and CDR2 is SMNVEV (reference sequence). Approximately 10^5 TCR templates were measured in each sample. Sequencing used immunoSEQ multiplex PCR; TCRdb keeps in-frame clones, though not all of them. The sample lists about 100,000 clones, about 91% occurring once. The receptor was derived from a human donor in good health. Some clones in this sample may be carry-over from other donors' samples. Sequences were obtained from CD4+ T cells sorted from blood. The chain employs TRBV27 and TRBJ1-1; D remains ambiguous. The CDR3 nucleotides are TGTGCCAGCGGCTTGGGTCGAGGCACTGAAGCTTTCTTT. Residues: CASGLGRGTEAFF.